This is a list of T cell receptor beta chains from one sample in a study of T cells in localized non-small cell lung cancer. Produced via immunoSEQ multiplex PCR; TCRdb's table is partial and in-frame only. The repertoire includes 30,000 to 45,000 clones, over 75% of them detected once, and less than 3.5% sits in the top ten. The sequencing here drew on peripheral blood, taken before any cancer treatment. The receptors come from a woman aged 40-75 years with stage I lung adenocarcinoma. Each CDR3 is given without its conserved first and last residue.

v_call	j_call	cdr3_aa
TRBV5-4	TRBJ1-3	ASSQGGERFSGNTIY
TRBV6-1	TRBJ2-1	ASTQIDPTYNEQF
TRBV6-5	TRBJ2-2	ASRTSGSTGELF
TRBV11-2	TRBJ2-7	ASSFAMGVGAYEQY
TRBV6-5	TRBJ1-1	ASGDRFEAF
TRBV7-2	TRBJ1-2	ASSLATGNYGYT
TRBV11-2	TRBJ1-6	ASSSNQGQQSSPLH
TRBV9	TRBJ2-2	ASSVNSGLRTGELF
TRBV6-4	TRBJ1-4	ASSGFQGAGEKLF
TRBV19	TRBJ2-6	ASAPLDSSGANVLT
TRBV27	TRBJ2-1	ASSYRTYNEQF
TRBV6-1	TRBJ2-2	ASSPLAGELF
TRBV19	TRBJ2-1	ASTIPQGGEQF
TRBV7-7	TRBJ2-7	ASSLRSGSGYEQY
TRBV7-8	TRBJ2-2	ASSSDSRLNTGELF
TRBV15	TRBJ1-4	ATSSAITTNEKLF
TRBV27	TRBJ1-1	ASRLRGAWAEAF
TRBV30	TRBJ1-6	AWARDRVRGSYSPLH
TRBV9	TRBJ1-1	ASSVESVMNTEAF
TRBV5-1	TRBJ2-3	ASSSGQSTDTQY
TRBV10-2	TRBJ2-5	ASSDLAPRLPY
TRBV4-1	TRBJ2-1	ASSRDSYNEQF
TRBV11-2	TRBJ1-3	ASSLSRFSGNTIY
TRBV28	TRBJ2-2	ASRYSGGVGWQLF
TRBV29-1	TRBJ2-1	SALRGYNEQF
TRBV28	TRBJ1-2	ASSLGRGLYGYT
TRBV5-4	TRBJ1-4	ASSSASPGLREIKEKLF